This T cell receptor beta chain was retrieved from a study of blood T cell repertoires in COVID-19. The data were produced by immunoSEQ multiplex PCR, yet TCRdb's version contains in-frame clones alone and is incomplete. The sample includes 150,000 to 200,000 clones, almost 80% of them seen just once. The V and J ends lost 2 bases and 5 bases respectively, with 20 bases between them. CDR3 length: 17 amino acids. Germline values: CDR1 MNHEY, CDR2 SVGEGT. This clone is a singleton in its sample. The clonotype originates from a man aged 55 to 70 with active or convalescent COVID-19. V usage is TRBV6-2 or TRBV6-3 and J usage is TRBJ2-3; D might be TRBD2 (6 bases). Sequenced sample: peripheral blood. The CDR3 nucleotides are TGTGCCAGCAGTTACCTTATCGGGGGAGAGGATGAAGATACGCAGTATTTT. It is translated as CASSYLIGGEDEDTQYF.